This is a list of T cell receptor beta chains from one sample in a study of blood T cell repertoires in COVID-19. Some clones are missing from TCRdb's copy, which holds only in-frame ones; the method was immunoSEQ multiplex PCR. The profile shows 100,000 or so clones, 75% to 90% of them singletons. The specimen sequenced was peripheral blood. The receptors shown here come from a woman between 65 and 79 years old with active or convalescent COVID-19. Both conserved end residues are part of each CDR3. A D gene is named only where the DNA matches it firmly. Some rows have no size entry. The others give once, few or many, or a class for an expanded clone.

TRBD2,.,14,TRBJ2-2,TRBV28,CASSKAGGTGELFF,TGTGCCAGCAGTAAAGCGGGAGGCACCGGGGAGCTGTTTTTT
.,few,16,TRBJ2-4,TRBV30,CAWSVGEAGRGNIQYF,TGTGCCTGGAGTGTAGGGGAGGCGGGGCGGGGAAACATTCAGTACTTC
.,.,12,TRBJ2-7,TRBV3-1/TRBV3-2,CASSPSSYEQYF,TGTGCCAGCAGCCCTAGCTCCTACGAGCAGTACTTC
.,.,13,TRBJ1-5,TRBV7-2,CASSEQGNQPQHF,TGTGCCAGCAGCGAACAGGGTAATCAGCCCCAGCATTTT
.,.,15,TRBJ2-3,TRBV6-5,CASSYSGGFSDTQYF,TGTGCCAGCAGTTACTCGGGGGGATTTTCAGATACGCAGTATTTT
TRBD1,once,15,TRBJ2-7,TRBV11-2,CASSPDREITYEQYF,TGTGCCAGCAGCCCCGACAGGGAAATCACCTACGAGCAGTACTTC
.,.,15,TRBJ2-3,TRBV14,CASSQDLGATDTQYF,TGTGCCAGCAGCCAAGATCTGGGGGCAACAGATACGCAGTATTTT
.,.,15,TRBJ2-3,TRBV11-2,CASSTTGRFTDTQYF,TGTGCCAGCAGCACTACCGGAAGATTCACAGATACGCAGTATTTT
TRBD2,.,15,TRBJ2-7,TRBV2,CASRYWTSGAGEQYF,TGTGCCAGCAGATATTGGACTAGCGGGGCGGGGGAGCAGTACTTC
TRBD1,few,14,TRBJ1-5,TRBV30,CAWSEDRVNQPQHF,TGTGCCTGGAGTGAAGACAGGGTGAATCAGCCCCAGCATTTT
.,.,14,TRBJ2-5,TRBV5-6,CASSQVDSKETQYF,TGTGCCAGCAGCCAAGTGGACAGCAAAGAGACCCAGTACTTC
.,.,13,TRBJ2-7,TRBV28,CASSLADSYEQYF,TGTGCCAGCAGTTTAGCGGATTCCTACGAGCAGTACTTC
TRBD1,.,16,TRBJ2-5,TRBV24-1,CATSDWTGPSQETQYF,TGTGCCACCAGTGATTGGACAGGGCCAAGCCAAGAGACCCAGTACTTC
.,once,18,TRBJ2-2,TRBV11-2,CASSLVRQSQGNTGELFF,TGTGCCAGCAGCTTAGTAAGGCAGTCACAGGGTAACACCGGGGAGCTGTTTTTT
TRBD1,.,13,TRBJ2-7,TRBV3-1/TRBV3-2,CASTRTGYREQYF,TGTGCCAGCACCAGGACAGGGTATCGCGAGCAGTACTTC
TRBD2,.,16,TRBJ2-7,TRBV24-1,CATSAKGLLAYDEQYF,TGTGCCACCAGTGCCAAAGGGTTACTAGCGTACGACGAGCAGTACTTC
.,.,13,TRBJ1-2,TRBV7-2,CASSSDMDYGYTF,TGTGCCAGCAGCTCAGACATGGACTATGGCTACACCTTC
TRBD1,.,19,TRBJ1-4,TRBV23-1,CASSQPLAQGTGLNEKLFF,TGCGCCAGCAGTCAACCTTTGGCTCAGGGGACAGGCCTTAATGAAAAACTGTTTTTT
TRBD1,many,18,TRBJ1-3,TRBV3-1/TRBV3-2,CASSHVTGTGSSGNTIYF,TGTGCCAGCAGCCACGTGACAGGGACTGGGAGCTCTGGAAACACCATATATTTT
TRBD2,.,20,TRBJ2-6,TRBV15,CATSRDRVAGAPSGANVLTF,TGTGCCACCAGCAGAGATAGGGTAGCGGGGGCCCCCTCTGGGGCCAACGTCCTGACTTTC
.,once,13,TRBJ1-2,TRBV5-5,CASSGGGVNGYTF,TGTGCCAGCAGCGGAGGAGGTGTCAATGGCTACACCTTC
TRBD1,.,14,TRBJ2-7,TRBV7-2,CASSLRDRGGEQYF,TGTGCCAGCAGCCTCCGGGACAGGGGCGGCGAGCAGTACTTC
TRBD1,.,15,TRBJ1-5,TRBV19,CATGAGGGGNQPQHF,TGTGCCACCGGGGCAGGGGGCGGGGGCAATCAGCCCCAGCATTTT
.,.,12,TRBJ2-1,TRBV25-1,CATSGSNRVQFF,TGTGCCACCTCAGGGAGCAACAGGGTGCAGTTCTTC
.,.,15,TRBJ2-2,TRBV3-1/TRBV3-2,CASSRAEGPTGELFF,TGTGCCAGCAGCCGGGCCGAGGGTCCCACCGGGGAGCTGTTTTTT
TRBD1,.,15,TRBJ2-3,TRBV5-4,CASSLRTGGADTQYF,TGTGCCAGCAGTCTCCGGACAGGGGGCGCAGATACGCAGTATTTT
TRBD1,once,14,TRBJ1-5,TRBV20-1,CSASFPGQGQPQHF,TGCAGTGCTAGTTTTCCGGGACAGGGACAGCCCCAGCATTTT
TRBD1,.,15,TRBJ2-2,TRBV5-1,CASSRTGTNTGELFF,TGCGCCAGCAGCAGGACAGGGACAAACACCGGGGAGCTGTTTTTT
TRBD2,.,16,TRBJ2-1,TRBV7-3,CASSRLAGGSYNEQFF,TGTGCCAGCAGCCGGTTAGCGGGGGGTTCCTACAATGAGCAGTTCTTC
TRBD1,.,15,TRBJ2-1,TRBV10-3,CAISDRTGSNNEQFF,TGTGCCATCAGCGACCGGACAGGGAGTAACAATGAGCAGTTCTTC
TRBD2,.,13,TRBJ2-7,TRBV9,CASSAGLAYEQYF,TGTGCCAGCAGTGCGGGACTAGCCTACGAGCAGTACTTC
.,.,15,TRBJ1-6,TRBV5-6,CASSLSGGFRSPLHF,TGTGCCAGCAGCTTGAGCGGGGGCTTCCGTTCACCCCTCCACTTT
.,once,15,TRBJ1-3,TRBV18,CASSDTGNPGNTIYF,TGTGCCAGCTCAGATACAGGGAATCCTGGAAACACCATATATTTT
TRBD2,.,13,TRBJ2-5,TRBV19,CAAGTSGGETQYF,TGTGCGGCGGGGACTAGCGGTGGGGAGACCCAGTACTTC
TRBD1,few,14,TRBJ1-2,TRBV5-1,CASSLGQGSGGYTF,TGCGCCAGCAGCTTGGGACAGGGATCAGGTGGCTACACCTTC
TRBD1,.,15,TRBJ1-6,TRBV6-5,CASSYDGTGTSPLHF,TGTGCCAGCAGTTACGACGGGACAGGGACTTCACCCCTCCACTTT
TRBD1,.,13,TRBJ2-7,TRBV2,CASSEQQGYEQYF,TGTGCCAGCAGTGAACAACAGGGGTACGAGCAGTACTTC
.,.,13,TRBJ1-2,TRBV4-3,CASSPDRSYGYTF,TGCGCCAGCAGCCCCGACAGATCCTATGGCTACACCTTC
.,.,14,TRBJ1-5,TRBV2,CASSGQGVNQPQHF,TGTGCCAGCAGTGGGCAGGGTGTCAATCAGCCCCAGCATTTT
.,.,15,TRBJ1-2,TRBV7-2,CASSFAGASDYGYTF,TGTGCCAGCAGCTTTGCGGGGGCGTCTGACTATGGCTACACCTTC
TRBD1,once,15,TRBJ1-6,TRBV6-2/TRBV6-3,CASSYWQGANSPLHF,TGTGCCAGCAGTTACTGGCAGGGGGCCAATTCACCCCTCCACTTT
TRBD2,.,16,TRBJ2-2,TRBV3-1/TRBV3-2,CASSRPSGSNTGELFF,TGTGCCAGCAGCCGACCTAGCGGTTCGAACACCGGGGAGCTGTTTTTT
TRBD1,.,18,TRBJ1-6,TRBV27,CASSLRLDRGTYNSPLHF,TGTGCCAGCAGTTTACGGCTCGACAGGGGCACCTATAATTCACCCCTCCACTTT
.,.,14,TRBJ2-3,TRBV15,CATSGRASTDTQYF,TGTGCCACCTCAGGCAGGGCTAGCACAGATACGCAGTATTTT
.,.,13,TRBJ2-7,TRBV6-4,CASSVSIGTEQYF,TGTGCCAGCAGTGTGTCCATCGGGACTGAGCAGTACTTC